This note documents a single T cell receptor (beta chain) sequence. Its antigen is still unknown. The data stem from a study of shared clonotypes between healthy human individuals. Study outcomes and limitations: An expected dependence of interdonor clonotype sharing on sequencing depth was noted.

Naive CD8 cells comprised CD45RO-negative, CCR7-positively selected cells, excluding terminally differentiated effector memory CD45RA+ cells. The CDR3 runs 15 residues. Germline loops: CDR1 MNHNY, CDR2 SVGAGI (reference sequence). V was shortened by 2 bases and J by 7 bases, with 15 bases between the two germline ends. TCRdb keeps only in-frame clones here, not all; method: immunoSEQ multiplex PCR. The data contain roughly 810,000 clones, around 96% of them singletons. The genes are TRBV6-6 and TRBJ2-1; D uncertain. Sequenced sample: naive CD8+ T cells sorted from blood. This clonotype was obtained from a man aged 25 to 40 in good health. CDR3 residues: CASSYLPRAENEQFF. The CDR3 DNA reads as TGTGCCAGCAGTTACCTACCTCGGGCGGAAAATGAGCAGTTCTTC.